The clone carrying this TCR beta chain was recorded at least ten times. Its antigen is undetermined. The study profiled TCR beta VDJ and CDR3 using genomic DNA as template. TCRdb redid the calling of the reads with MiXCR, one entry per CDR3 protein. In the table there are a few hundred thousand distinct CDR3 sequences, around 49% of which are singletons. The sample comes from a study of CD8+CD57+ T cells in acquired aplastic anemia. Germline loops: CDR1 DFQATT, CDR2 SNEGSKA (reference sequence). This CDR3 spans 16 amino acids. V lost 5 bases and J lost 1, with 18 bases in between. Patients chosen for sequencing had CD8+CD57+ cells that had expanded, as shown by flow cytometry. Study outcomes and limitations: Researchers report that fewer than 35 CD8+ CDR3 sequences appeared in both patients and controls. Researchers reported that CD8+ Simpson's diversity was not significantly different in patients versus controls.

The source is a human donor with aplastic anemia. V usage is TRBV20-1 and J usage is TRBJ2-4; D may be TRBD2 (5 bases). Sequences were obtained from sorted CD4+, CD8+, or CD8+CD57+ T cells (not recorded which) from PBMCs. CDR3 protein: CSALAGLSSAKNIQYF. The CDR3 DNA sequence: TGCAGTGCTTTGGCGGGCCTTTCGTCGGCCAAAAACATTCAGTACTTC.